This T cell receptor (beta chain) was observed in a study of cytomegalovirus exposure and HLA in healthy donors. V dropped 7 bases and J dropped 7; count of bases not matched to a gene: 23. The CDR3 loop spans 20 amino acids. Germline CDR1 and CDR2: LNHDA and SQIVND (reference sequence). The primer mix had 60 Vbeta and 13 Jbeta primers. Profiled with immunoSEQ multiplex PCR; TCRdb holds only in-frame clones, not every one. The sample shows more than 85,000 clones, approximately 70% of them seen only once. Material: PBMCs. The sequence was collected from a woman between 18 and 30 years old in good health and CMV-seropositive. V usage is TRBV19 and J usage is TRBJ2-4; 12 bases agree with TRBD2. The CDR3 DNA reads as TGTGCCAGTAACGCAGACAGGGGAGGCACTAGCGGGAGGAGTATGAACATTCAGTACTTC. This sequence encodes CASNADRGGTSGRSMNIQYF. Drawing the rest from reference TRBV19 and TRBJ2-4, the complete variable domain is DGGITQSPKYLFRKEGQNVTLSCEQNLNHDAMYWYRQDPGQGLRLIYYSQIVNDFQKGDIAEGYSVSREKKESFPLTVTSAQKNPTAFYLCASNADRGGTSGRSMNIQYFGAGTRLSVL.